This is a list of T cell receptor beta chains from one sample in a study of T cells in Graves' hyperthyroidism and ophthalmopathy. Each CDR3 protein gets one entry after TCRdb re-called the multiplex PCR reads with MiXCR. In the table there are 300,000 to 400,000 distinct CDR3 sequences, roughly 13% of which are singletons. Sequences were obtained from blood. The receptors stem from a woman between 18 and 29 years old with Graves' hyperthyroidism. CDR3s include the opening cysteine and the closing phenylalanine or tryptophan. Fields, in order: clone size, J gene, CDR3 length, V gene, D gene, CDR3 DNA, CDR3 protein. D genes are given only for firm matches. Clone size is stated in some rows and not others, as once, few, many or a class when expanded.

>-|TRBJ2-1|16|TRBV12-3/TRBV12-4|TRBD2
TGTGCCAGCAGTGACTCACCTAGCGGGAGGTTGAATGAGCAGTTCTTC
CASSDSPSGRLNEQFF
>many|TRBJ1-2|16|TRBV7-2|-
TGTGCCAGCAGCATAGCGCCACCCGACCGTTTTTATGGCTACACCTTC
CASSIAPPDRFYGYTF
>many|TRBJ2-5|15|TRBV5-1|-
TGCGCCAGCAGCTTGGCGGGGCAGTACCAAGAGACCCAGTACTTC
CASSLAGQYQETQYF
>-|TRBJ2-3|14|TRBV5-1|-
TGCGCCAGCAGCTTAAAGCCCAGTTTAGATACGCAGTATTTT
CASSLKPSLDTQYF
>many|TRBJ2-7|16|TRBV28|TRBD2
TGTGCCAGCAGGGCCGGGGGGGGGCCAGGCGTGGACGAGCAGTACTTC
CASRAGGGPGVDEQYF
>-|TRBJ2-6|15|TRBV12-3/TRBV12-4|-
TGTGCCAGCAGTTCACAGGGGGGGGGGGCCAACGTCCTGACTTTC
CASSSQGGGANVLTF
>many|TRBJ2-5|14|TRBV20-1|-
TGCAGTGCTAGAGATCCAGCGGACCAAGAGACCCAGTACTTC
CSARDPADQETQYF
>-|TRBJ2-2|15|TRBV4-1|-
TGCGCCAGCAGCCGCCCAGAGAAGAACACCGGGGAGCTGTTTTTT
CASSRPEKNTGELFF
>many|TRBJ2-1|16|TRBV7-9|TRBD2
TGTGCCAGCAGCTTAGTACTAGCGGGAGGGTCCGATGAGCAGTTCTTC
CASSLVLAGGSDEQFF
>few|TRBJ1-4|17|TRBV4-3|TRBD1
TGCGCCAGCAGCCGACACCCGGACAGGGGAACTAATGAAAAACTGTTTTTT
CASSRHPDRGTNEKLFF
>many|TRBJ1-1|16|TRBV2|-
TGTGCCAGCAGTGAAGATGTCACGGGGATGAACACTGAAGCTTTCTTT
CASSEDVTGMNTEAFF
>many|TRBJ2-1|14|TRBV10-3|-
TGTGCCATCAGTCCCGGGACTGGGACTAATGAGCAGTTCTTC
CAISPGTGTNEQFF
>many|TRBJ1-2|13|TRBV6-1|-
TGTGCCAGCAGTGGCAGGGAGTCATGGGGCTACACCTTC
CASSGRESWGYTF
>many|TRBJ2-1|14|TRBV20-1|TRBD2
TGCAGTGCTAGCTGGGAGGGCTCCTACAATGAGCAGTTCTTC
CSASWEGSYNEQFF
>many|TRBJ2-7|14|TRBV6-2/TRBV6-3|-
TGTGCCAGCAGTTACAGTGGGGTGGACTACGAGCAGTACTTC
CASSYSGVDYEQYF
>many|TRBJ2-3|15|TRBV9|-
TGTGCCAGCAAAAGAAGAGTCGAAAGCACAGATACGCAGTATTTT
CASKRRVESTDTQYF
>many|TRBJ2-7|15|TRBV7-2|-
TGTGCCAGCAGCTTAGCGGCGGGGGCGACATACGAGCAGTACTTC
CASSLAAGATYEQYF
>many|TRBJ1-3|14|TRBV28|-
TGTGCCAGCAGGGTTAGTAACTCTGGAAACACCATATATTTT
CASRVSNSGNTIYF
>many|TRBJ2-5|13|TRBV6-2/TRBV6-3|-
TGTGCCAGCAGCATGGGAGACGCGGAGACCCAGTACTTC
CASSMGDAETQYF
>few|TRBJ1-2|15|TRBV5-1|TRBD1
TGCGCCAGCAGCCCTCCGGGACAGGGGCAGCTGGACTACACCTTC
CASSPPGQGQLDYTF